This T cell receptor (beta chain) emerged from a study of blood T cell repertoires in COVID-19. On the study more broadly: Samples of COVID-19 (acute and convalescent) were obtained from the United States, Italy and Spain.

Between the trimmed V and J ends, which lost 5 bases and 10 bases, there was a span of 17 bases. The CDR3 has 13 residues. Per germline, CDR1 LNHDA and CDR2 SQIVND (reference sequence). Per the authors' pipeline: The assay estimated nucleated cells by amplifying reference gene primers. This table comes from immunoSEQ multiplex PCR, and its TCRdb copy is limited to in-frame clones, with some not included. The V and J calls and the clone size are those of that table, but D and trimming were determined from the DNA. The sample lists about 170,000 clones, about 89% seen once, with roughly 3.4% in the top ten.

Sequenced material: peripheral blood. This sequence joins TRBV19 and TRBJ1-1; D uncertain. The TCR originated in a man between 65 and 80 years old with acute or convalescent COVID-19. CDR3 residues: CASSVVREDRAFF. The CDR3 DNA sequence: TGTGCCAGTAGTGTGGTCCGGGAGGATAGAGCTTTCTTT.